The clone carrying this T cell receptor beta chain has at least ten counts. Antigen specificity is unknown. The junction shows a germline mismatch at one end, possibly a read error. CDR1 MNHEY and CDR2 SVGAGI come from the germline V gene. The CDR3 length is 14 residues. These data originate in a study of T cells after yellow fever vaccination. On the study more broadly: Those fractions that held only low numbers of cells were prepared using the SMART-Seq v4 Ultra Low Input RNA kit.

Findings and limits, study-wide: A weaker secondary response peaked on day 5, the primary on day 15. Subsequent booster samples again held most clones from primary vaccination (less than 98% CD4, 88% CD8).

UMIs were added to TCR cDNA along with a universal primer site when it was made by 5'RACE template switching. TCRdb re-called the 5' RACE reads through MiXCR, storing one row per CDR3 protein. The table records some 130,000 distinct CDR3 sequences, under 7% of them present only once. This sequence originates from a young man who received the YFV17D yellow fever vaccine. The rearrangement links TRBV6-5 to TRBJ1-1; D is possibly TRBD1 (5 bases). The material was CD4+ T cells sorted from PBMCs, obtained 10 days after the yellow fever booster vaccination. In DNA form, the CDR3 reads TGTGCCAGCATTTACACGGGGACGAACACTGAAGCTTTCTTT. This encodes CASIYTGTNTEAFF.